The clone carrying this T cell receptor beta chain was observed a handful of times. The entry originates in a study of OX40 agonist ivuxolimab in advanced cancers. Study information: Ivuxolimab, an agonistic anti-OX40 (CD134) antibody, was given to patients.

The table came from immunoSEQ multiplex PCR; TCRdb's copy has only in-frame clones and leaves some out. The table records about 73,000 clones, around nine tenths of them present only once. Trimming removed 0 bases at V and 9 bases at J, with 12 bases between. Germline values: CDR1 LGHNA, CDR2 YSLEER. This CDR3 has 15 residues. Source: CD4+ or CD8+ T cells sorted from blood, taken in a trial of the OX40 agonist ivuxolimab. The TCR comes from an adult with an advanced solid tumor such as melanoma, head and neck, liver or kidney cancer. The V gene is TRBV4-3, the J gene TRBJ1-6; weak D call: TRBD1 (5 bases). Written as DNA, the CDR3 is TGCGCCAGCAGCCAAGAGTCTGGGAGGGGTTCACCCCTCCACTTT. Amino acid sequence: CASSQESGRGSPLHF.